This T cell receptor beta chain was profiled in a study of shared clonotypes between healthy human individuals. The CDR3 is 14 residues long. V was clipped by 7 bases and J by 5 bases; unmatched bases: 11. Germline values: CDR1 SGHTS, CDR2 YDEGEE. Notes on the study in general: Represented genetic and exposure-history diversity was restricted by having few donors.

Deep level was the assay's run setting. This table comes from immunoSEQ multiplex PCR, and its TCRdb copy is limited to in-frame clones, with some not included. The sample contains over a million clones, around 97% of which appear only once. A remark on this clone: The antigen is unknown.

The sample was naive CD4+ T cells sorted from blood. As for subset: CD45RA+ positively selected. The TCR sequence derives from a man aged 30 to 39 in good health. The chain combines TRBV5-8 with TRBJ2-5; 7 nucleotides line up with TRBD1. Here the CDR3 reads CASCVTGLSETQYF. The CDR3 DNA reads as TGTGCCAGCTGTGTGACAGGGCTCTCTGAGACCCAGTACTTC.